The 23 T cell receptor beta chains below come from one sample, sequenced in a study of cytomegalovirus exposure and HLA in healthy donors. The study ran its PCR with 60 Vbeta and 13 Jbeta primers. Clones were read by immunoSEQ multiplex PCR, and TCRdb kept only the in-frame ones, dropping some. The sample yields under 150,000 clones, under 80% seen once. Sequencing used PBMCs. These receptors were collected from a male donor in good health and CMV-seronegative.

This sequence joins TRBV6-4 and TRBJ2-3; 8 bases are shared with TRBD2. The germline V gene has CDR1 MRHNA and CDR2 SNTAGT. V shed 0 bases and J 4 bases; nucleotides not matched to a gene: 3. CDR3 size: 15 residues. The CDR3 loop is CASSDSIGGADTQYF. The CDR3 nucleotides read TGTGCCAGCAGTGACTCGATCGGGGGGGCAGATACGCAGTATTTT.

On this clone itself: One end of the junction fails to match germline, which may point to a read error. V is TRBV5-1 and J is TRBJ2-1; D unclear. CDR1 and CDR2 from the germline V gene are SGHRS and YFSETQ. The CDR3 contains 15 residues. As DNA, the CDR3 is TGCTCCAGCAGTTCTGCCCCGACACCTGACAATGAGCAGTTCTTC. It encodes CSSSSAPTPDNEQFF.

The rearrangement joins TRBV15 to TRBJ2-1; tentatively, D is TRBD2 (6 bases). Trimming took off 2 bases at V and 6 bases at J, with 11 bases between the two ends. Germline V gene sequence: CDR1 LNHNV, CDR2 YYDKDF (reference sequence). The CDR3 consists of 14 residues. The chain's CDR3 is CATSRSLSGNEQFF. The DNA of the CDR3 is TGTGCCACCAGCAGATCTCTTAGCGGCAATGAGCAGTTCTTC.

This clone was observed a few times. The chain employs TRBV7-9 and TRBJ2-1; D not resolved. CDR3 size: 15 residues. Deletions cut 6 bases from V and 7 bases from J, with 19 bases between. From germline, CDR1 is SEHNR and CDR2 FQNEAQ (reference sequence). CDR3 DNA sequence: TGTGCCAGCAGTTTTAATTCCCTAGGTTGGAATGAGCAGTTCTTC. Protein: CASSFNSLGWNEQFF. The whole variable domain, remainder taken from reference TRBV7-9 and TRBJ2-1, is DTGVSQNPRHKITKRGQNVTFRCDPISEHNRLYWYRQTLGQGPEFLTYFQNEAQLEKSRLLSDRFSAERPKGSFSTLEIQRTEQGDSAMYLCASSFNSLGWNEQFFGPGTRLTVL.

The chain uses TRBV13 and TRBJ1-6, with TRBD1 identical over 12 bases. The trim removed 7 bases at V and 8 bases at J, leaving 6 bases unmatched. The CDR3 has 15 amino acids. Germline CDR1 PRHDT, CDR2 FYEKMQ (reference sequence). This chain's CDR3 is CASTIGDRGHSPLHF. The CDR3 DNA reads TGTGCCAGCACCATCGGGGACAGGGGGCATTCACCCCTCCACTTT.

The chain joins TRBV11-2 to TRBJ2-5; 11 nucleotides match TRBD1. V was pared by 5 bases and J by 5 bases, with 4 bases of the junction left unmatched. This CDR3 spans 14 amino acids. Per the germline V gene, CDR1 is SGHAT and CDR2 is FQNNGV. CDR3 region: CASSLGQGVETQYF. CDR3 in DNA: TGTGCCAGCAGCCTGGGACAGGGGGTCGAGACCCAGTACTTC. Looking up the rest from reference TRBV11-2 and TRBJ2-5 gives the full variable domain: EAGVAQSPRYKIIEKRQSVAFWCNPISGHATLYWYQQILGQGPKLLIQFQNNGVVDDSQLPKDRFSAERLKGVDSTLKIQPAKLEDSAVYLCASSLGQGVETQYFGPGTRLLVL.

The chain couples TRBV4-1 to TRBJ2-1, with 9 nucleotides matching TRBD1. CDR1 is MGHRA and CDR2 is YSYEKL in the germline V gene. CDR3 size: 15 residues. V lost 2 bases and J lost 5; bases outside the gene matches: 4. The CDR3 bases are TGCGCCAGCAGCCAACCGGGACAGGGAAACAATGAGCAGTTCTTC. It yields the protein CASSQPGQGNNEQFF.

This clone has just one count. The genes are TRBV7-8 and TRBJ2-7, with TRBD2 identical over 7 bases. Germline V gives CDR1 SGHVS, CDR2 FQNEAQ. V lost 5 bases, J lost 4 bases, and 5 bases stayed unmatched. CDR3 length: 13 residues. The CDR3: CASSGRAPYEQYF. Written as DNA, the CDR3 is TGTGCCAGCAGCGGGAGGGCACCTTACGAGCAGTACTTC.

V usage is TRBV11-2 and J usage is TRBJ2-1; 11 nucleotides agree with TRBD2. CDR1 SGHAT and CDR2 FQNNGV come from the germline V gene. The CDR3 is 15 amino acids. After removal of 4 bases from V and 9 bases from J, the junction contained 8 bases not matched to a gene. The DNA for the CDR3 is TGTGCCAGCAGCTGGGGGACTAGCGGCTCCGGTGAGCAGTTCTTC. It yields the protein CASSWGTSGSGEQFF.

This rearrangement joins TRBV10-3 to TRBJ2-7; 7 bases agree with TRBD2. The CDR3 contains 13 residues. CDR1 is ENHRY and CDR2 is SYGVKD in the germline V gene. The V gene end was trimmed by 8 bases and the J gene end by 6 bases; junction bases not matched to a gene: 10. CDR3 nucleotide sequence: TGTGCCATCGCCAGGGCGGGAGATGGCGAGCAGTACTTC. As protein: CAIARAGDGEQYF.

The J gene is TRBJ1-4, the V gene TRBV11-2, with D possibly TRBD1 on 5 matching bases. Germline V gives CDR1 SGHAT, CDR2 FQNNGV. The CDR3 has 18 residues. The V end was cut by 3 bases, the J end by 3 bases, with 20 bases between. CDR3 sequence reads: CASSFWGRPNEANEKLFF. In DNA, the CDR3 is TGTGCCAGCAGCTTCTGGGGGAGGCCGAATGAAGCTAATGAAAAACTGTTTTTT.

This chain uses TRBV10-2 with TRBJ1-2, with D perhaps matching TRBD1 (5 bases). The CDR3 has 16 amino acids. The V end was cut by 0 bases, the J end by 2 bases, with 13 bases between. In germline, CDR1 is WSHSY, CDR2 SAAADI. The CDR3 loop is CASSESGQASNYGYTF. The CDR3 DNA reads TGCGCCAGCAGTGAGTCGGGGCAGGCCTCCAACTATGGCTACACCTTC.

J is TRBJ2-7 and V is TRBV4-1; 7 bases map to TRBD1. The germline V gene has CDR1 MGHRA and CDR2 YSYEKL. The CDR3 length is 16 residues. The junction had 15 bases not matched to a gene; V was cut back by 4 bases and J by 6 bases. The CDR3 region has the DNA TGCGCCAGCAGCCCTGGGAGCAGAGACAGGGTTTGCGAGCAGTACTTC. The encoded protein is CASSPGSRDRVCEQYF.

The DNA for the CDR3 is TGTGCCAGCAGCCCCTCCCAGGGATTTGGCTACACCTTC. It translates to CASSPSQGFGYTF. This chain uses TRBV7-9 with TRBJ1-2, with D possibly TRBD1 on 5 matching bases. With 5 bases removed from V and 7 bases from J, the gap between germline ends came to 14 bases. Germline-derived CDR1 and CDR2 are SEHNR and FQNEAQ (reference sequence). There are 13 residues in the CDR3.

The rearrangement uses TRBV2 and TRBJ1-2; the D gene is possibly TRBD1 (5 bases). The CDR3 covers 13 residues. The germline V gene encodes CDR1 SNHLY and CDR2 FYNNEI. V was clipped by 6 bases and J by 4 bases, with 12 bases between them. The CDR3 region has the DNA TGTGCCAGCAGCGACCAGGGTAGCTATGGCTACACCTTC. Protein sequence: CASSDQGSYGYTF.

The V call is TRBV19, the J call TRBJ1-1; perhaps TRBD1 as D (6 bases). Trimming removed 7 bases at V and 5 bases at J, with 14 bases between. Germline CDR1 and CDR2: LNHDA and SQIVND (reference sequence). This CDR3 is 13 amino acids long. The CDR3 DNA reads as TGTGCCAGTAAACTGCCAGGGGCTACTGAAGCTTTCTTT. Amino acids: CASKLPGATEAFF.

The V and J genes are TRBV10-3 and TRBJ1-4; 7 nucleotides match TRBD1. Germline V gives CDR1 ENHRY, CDR2 SYGVKD. The trim removed 2 bases at V and 7 bases at J, leaving 7 bases unmatched. The CDR3 has 15 residues. The CDR3 is CAISEQGQTGEKLFF. CDR3 DNA: TGTGCCATCAGTGAGCAGGGACAGACAGGTGAAAAACTGTTTTTT.

V usage is TRBV7-9 and J usage is TRBJ2-2; TRBD1 is a possible D gene (6 bases). CDR1 and CDR2 (germline): SEHNR, FQNEAQ (reference sequence). The CDR3 length is 14 residues. V was cut by 5 bases and J by 4 bases, with 11 bases left in between. The CDR3 DNA sequence: TGTGCCAGCAGCCCCAGGACAGTCACCGGGGAGCTGTTTTTT. It translates to CASSPRTVTGELFF.

This clone was seen a single time. The V and J genes are TRBV29-1 and TRBJ2-2; TRBD1 is a possible D gene (7 bases). Deletions cut 8 bases from V and 4 bases from J, with 14 bases between. This CDR3 comprises 13 residues. Germline V gives CDR1 SQVTM, CDR2 ANQGSEA. CDR3 coding DNA: TGCAGCACCAGACAGGGAGGCACCGGGGAGCTGTTTTTT. This translates into CSTRQGGTGELFF.

The chain joins TRBV27 to TRBJ2-2, with a possible D match to TRBD1 (5 bases). Germline V gene sequence: CDR1 MNHEY, CDR2 SMNVEV (reference sequence). This CDR3 comprises 15 residues. Trimming left V 8 bases short and J 1 base short, with 14 bases between. The CDR3: CASRVLRENTGELFF. CDR3 DNA sequence: TGTGCCAGCCGCGTCCTCAGGGAGAACACCGGGGAGCTGTTTTTT.

The chain recombines TRBV25-1 with TRBJ1-2, with 9 bases identical to TRBD1. The ends lost 4 bases at V and 6 bases at J; junction bases unmatched: 12. The CDR3 sequence is 16 residues long. The germline V gene has CDR1 MGHDK and CDR2 SYGVNS. This CDR3 is CASSGLTGQGVHGYTF. The CDR3 bases are TGTGCCAGCAGTGGATTGACGGGACAGGGAGTCCATGGCTACACCTTC.

The V gene is TRBV29-1, the J gene TRBJ2-7; possible D gene TRBD1, 5 bases. Trimming removed 1 base from V and 2 bases from J, with 18 bases in between. The CDR3 has 16 residues. Germline CDR1 and CDR2: SQVTM and ANQGSEA. This CDR3 is CSVEAPSHRKPYEQYF. CDR3 nucleotides: TGCAGCGTTGAAGCGCCAAGCCACAGGAAACCCTACGAGCAGTACTTC.

The sample holds a few counts of this clone. The genes are TRBV5-1 and TRBJ2-1, with 14 bases identical to TRBD2. The CDR3 extends over 17 amino acids. CDR1 and CDR2 from the germline V gene are SGHRS and YFSETQ. V trimming: 3 bases; J trimming: 5 bases; junction bases outside the gene matches: 7. CDR3 in amino acids: CASSSGLAGGINNEQFF. The DNA for the CDR3 is TGCGCCAGCAGCTCCGGACTAGCGGGAGGTATTAACAATGAGCAGTTCTTC.